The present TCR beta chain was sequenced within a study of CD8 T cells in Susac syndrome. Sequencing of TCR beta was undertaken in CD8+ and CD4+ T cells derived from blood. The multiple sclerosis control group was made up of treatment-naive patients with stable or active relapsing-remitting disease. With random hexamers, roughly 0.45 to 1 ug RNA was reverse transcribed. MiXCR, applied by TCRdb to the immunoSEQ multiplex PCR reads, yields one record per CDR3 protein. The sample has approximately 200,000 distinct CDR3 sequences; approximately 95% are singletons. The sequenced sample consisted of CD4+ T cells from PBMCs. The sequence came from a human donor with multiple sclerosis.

This chain's CDR3 is CASSYSIGDRGINQPQHF. The CDR3 coding sequence is TGTGCCAGCAGTTACTCGATCGGGGACAGGGGAATCAATCAGCCCCAGCATTTT. This sequence joins TRBV6-2 or TRBV6-3 and TRBJ1-5; 10 nucleotides line up with TRBD1. The CDR3 spans 18 residues. Unmatched junction bases numbered 8, after V lost 0 bases and J lost 3 bases. CDR1 is MNHEY and CDR2 is SVGEGT in the germline V gene.